This T cell receptor (beta chain) was documented in a study of response to subunit inactivated influenza vaccine. TCRdb analysed the RT-PCR reads with MiXCR anew, one entry per CDR3 protein. This table has roughly 700,000 distinct CDR3 sequences, more than 11% appearing once. Findings and limits, study-wide: It was the authors' suggestion that each seasonal influenza vaccination recruits few new T cells.

Germline V gene data show CDR1 as SGHTA and CDR2 as FQGNSA. The ends lost 3 bases at V and 6 bases at J; junction bases unmatched: 7. There are 14 residues in the CDR3. This clonotype was detected only a few times. Its matching antigen is unknown. J is TRBJ2-7 and V is TRBV7-2, with 8 bases that match TRBD2. The source was PBMCs from blood, collected 14 days before vaccination. The sequence derives from a man aged 45-65 years who received an inactivated influenza vaccine. In DNA, the CDR3 is TGTGCCAGCAGCTTCCAGCGGGGGCCGTTCGAGCAGTACTTC. Amino acid sequence: CASSFQRGPFEQYF.